Listed here are 11 T cell receptor beta chains from one sample, sequenced in a study of T cells in tuberculosis. Assay used: immunoSEQ multiplex PCR; TCRdb lists only in-frame clones, some missing. This table holds tens of thousands of clones, roughly 95% found once. The sequenced sample consisted of PBMCs. These receptors were obtained from a donor aged 10-30 years with latent tuberculosis or without tuberculosis infection.

This clone was detected once. The V call is TRBV6-5, the J call TRBJ1-1; 9 bases fit TRBD1. The CDR3 loop spans 15 amino acids. J gave up 1 base and V 5 bases, and 5 bases lay outside the gene matches. The germline CDR1 and CDR2 sequences are MNHEY and SVGAGI. This CDR3 is CASSKTGGPNTEAFF. For the CDR3, the DNA is TGTGCCAGCAGTAAAACAGGGGGCCCGAACACTGAAGCTTTCTTT.

The chain joins TRBV6-1 to TRBJ2-5, with TRBD2 matching 9 bases. V trimming: 5 bases; J trimming: 5 bases; junction bases outside the gene matches: 9. Germline V gives CDR1 MNHNS, CDR2 SASEGT. This CDR3 spans 15 amino acids. For the CDR3, the DNA is TGTGCCAGCAGTAGGCCCTCTGGACTAGCGGAGACCCAGTACTTC. Translating it yields CASSRPSGLAETQYF.

The chain employs TRBV29-1 and TRBJ2-7; 9 bases are a match to TRBD1. Germline CDR1 SQVTM, CDR2 ANQGSEA. V gave up 5 bases and J gave up 6 bases; unmatched junction bases: 8. The CDR3 runs to 13 residues. The CDR3 loop reads CSVPGDREAEQYF. CDR3 DNA sequence: TGCAGCGTTCCTGGGGACAGGGAGGCCGAGCAGTACTTC.

J is TRBJ1-6 and V is TRBV5-8, with a weak D call TRBD1 (5 bases). V lost 3 bases to trimming and J lost 7 bases, with 11 bases between them. CDR3 length: 14 amino acids. CDR1 is SGHTS, CDR2 YDEGEE, per germline. CDR3 nucleotide sequence: TGTGCCAGCAGCTCCCAGGGAAGCAATTCACCCCTCCACTTT. Translating it yields CASSSQGSNSPLHF.

This clone was picked up one time. The chain is built from TRBV27 and TRBJ2-2; TRBD2 matches 11 bases. Germline V lookup: CDR1 MNHEY, CDR2 SMNVEV (reference sequence). The ends lost 6 bases at V and 10 bases at J; junction bases unmatched: 10. The CDR3 is 15 residues long. The CDR3 nucleotides read TGTGCCAGCAGGCTTCTAGCGGGGGGCCCGACGGAGCTGTTTTTT. It encodes CASRLLAGGPTELFF.

The chain carries TRBV9 and TRBJ2-3; no firm D call. This CDR3 has 13 amino acids. The germline V and J ends were trimmed by 3 bases and 0 bases, with 5 bases remaining between them. CDR1 is SGDLS, CDR2 YYNGEE, per germline. CDR3 nucleotides: TGTGCCAGCAGCGCGCAGAGCACAGATACGCAGTATTTT. This sequence encodes CASSAQSTDTQYF. Based on the CDR3 plus reference TRBV9 and TRBJ2-3, the full variable domain is DSGVTQTPKHLITATGQRVTLRCSPRSGDLSVYWYQQSLDQGLQFLIQYYNGEERAKGNILERFSAQQFPDLHSELNLSSLELGDSALYFCASSAQSTDTQYFGPGTRLTVL.

The chain carries TRBV30 and TRBJ2-5, with 7 nucleotides matching TRBD2. The CDR3 sequence is 14 residues long. Per the germline V gene, CDR1 is GTSNPN and CDR2 is SVGIG (reference sequence). The trim removed 1 base at V and 4 bases at J, leaving 6 bases unmatched. The CDR3 DNA reads as TGTGCCTGGAGTGGCTCGGGGGGAGGAGAGACCCAGTACTTC. Translated, it gives CAWSGSGGGETQYF. Full variable domain (outside the CDR3, taken from reference TRBV30 and TRBJ2-5): SQTIHQWPATLVQPVGSPLSLECTVEGTSNPNLYWYRQAAGRGLQLLFYSVGIGQISSEVPQNLSASRPQDRQFILSSKKLLLSDSGFYLCAWSGSGGGETQYFGPGTRLLVL.

V is TRBV11-2 and J is TRBJ2-7; D gene uncertain. Germline V lookup: CDR1 SGHAT, CDR2 FQNNGV. This CDR3 is 12 amino acids long. V was clipped by 1 base and J by 6 bases, with 7 bases between them. The CDR3 DNA reads TGTGCCAGCAGCTTAGCCGTCGGCGAGCAGTACTTC. Protein sequence: CASSLAVGEQYF.

The chain has TRBV9 and TRBJ2-3; 9 bases line up with TRBD2. This CDR3 region has 15 residues. V lost 6 bases and J lost 8; bases outside the gene matches: 13. Germline CDR1 is SGDLS and CDR2 is YYNGEE. The CDR3 protein is CASTSSGDAPGTQYF. For the CDR3, the DNA is TGTGCCAGCACATCTAGCGGGGATGCTCCGGGTACGCAGTATTTT.

The CDR3 DNA is TGTGCCAGCAGCCAAGGAGGCAGGGAGGGTTCACCCCTCCACTTT. Its translation: CASSQGGREGSPLHF. V is TRBV4-2 and J is TRBJ1-6, with D possibly being TRBD1 (5 bases). Trimming took 1 base from V and 9 from J, leaving 13 bases between them. The V gene's germline CDR1 is LGHNA and CDR2 YNFKEQ. The CDR3 loop spans 15 amino acids.

The chain has TRBV29-1 and TRBJ1-1; D is unclear. Deletions cut 0 bases from V and 11 bases from J, with 4 bases between. The CDR3 runs to 9 residues. Germline CDR1 SQVTM, CDR2 ANQGSEA. CDR3 nucleotides: TGCAGCGTTGAAGATCAGGCTTTCTTT. This gives the protein CSVEDQAFF.